This T cell receptor (beta chain) stems from a study of OX40 agonist ivuxolimab in advanced cancers. Study-wide context: Recorded diagnoses for dose-escalation patients were hepatocellular carcinoma, melanoma, renal cell or head and neck cancer. Study results and caveats: More expanded clones were found, on average, in CD8+ than in CD4+ T cells. In a subset of nonresponders, normalized T-cell clonal expansion was also low.

On this clone: What it binds is not known.

Assay used: immunoSEQ multiplex PCR; TCRdb lists only in-frame clones, some missing. In the table there are fewer than 45,000 clones, 70% to 85% of which are singletons. The sequence came from an adult with an advanced solid tumor such as melanoma, head and neck, liver or kidney cancer. Source: CD4+ or CD8+ T cells sorted from blood, taken in a trial of the OX40 agonist ivuxolimab.

CDR3 in DNA: TGCGCCAGCAGCCAAGATTTAGCGGGGGGGCAAGAGACCCAGTACTTC. Translated: CASSQDLAGGQETQYF. The chain joins TRBV4-1 to TRBJ2-5; 11 bases fit TRBD2. V lost 0 bases, J lost 2 bases, and 2 bases stayed unmatched. The CDR3 has 16 amino acids. Germline assignment: CDR1 MGHRA and CDR2 YSYEKL.